A selection of T cell receptor beta chains follows, all from one sample in a study of blood T cells in healthy people across ages. Via MiXCR, TCRdb re-called the 5' RACE reads, giving one row per CDR3 protein. The repertoire consists of around 1.5 million distinct CDR3 sequences, with approximately 59% occurring once and the leading ten covering approximately 7%. What was sequenced was blood. These receptors all come from a man between 18 and 35 years old in good health. Each CDR3 is given with its conserved first and last residue. Fields, in order: V gene, D gene, clone size, J gene, CDR3 protein, CDR3 DNA. D genes are given only for firm matches. Clone size appears in some rows only: once, few, many, or a class for an expanded clone.

>TRBV6-5|-|-|TRBJ1-1
CAGTDGVPHLNTEAFF
TGTGCCGGCACGGACGGGGTCCCCCATCTGAACACTGAAGCTTTCTTT
>TRBV7-9|-|-|TRBJ1-1
CASSLRSGALRGPEAFF
TGTGCCAGCAGCTTAAGGTCAGGGGCCCTAAGGGGACCTGAAGCTTTCTTT
>TRBV6-2/TRBV6-3|-|few|TRBJ2-1
CASRQPFNEQFF
TGTGCCAGCAGACAACCCTTCAATGAGCAGTTCTTC
>TRBV6-5|-|-|TRBJ1-6
CASSPILNSPLHF
TGTGCCAGCAGTCCAATACTGAATTCACCCCTCCACTTT
>TRBV10-2|TRBD1|once|TRBJ2-7
CASSERTGYHEQYF
TGCGCCAGCAGTGAGCGGACAGGGTACCACGAGCAGTACTTC
>TRBV4-1|TRBD1|-|TRBJ1-5
CASSQGTGTGQPQHF
TGCGCCAGCAGCCAGGGGACAGGCACGGGCCAGCCCCAGCATTTT
>TRBV12-3/TRBV12-4|-|-|TRBJ1-2
CASSLRGADGVYGYTF
TGTGCCAGCAGTTTACGGGGAGCGGACGGCGTCTATGGCTACACCTTC
>TRBV7-6|-|-|TRBJ2-7
CASQSEPASYEQYF
TGTGCCTCTCAAAGCGAGCCAGCTAGCTACGAGCAGTACTTC
>TRBV9|-|-|TRBJ2-4
CASSAAGEGIQYF
TGTGCCAGCAGCGCCGCAGGGGAGGGCATTCAGTACTTC
>TRBV29-1|-|-|TRBJ2-7
CSAGMGSYEQYF
TGCAGCGCGGGGATGGGGTCCTACGAGCAGTACTTC
>TRBV24-1|-|-|TRBJ2-7
CATSGRWTANEQYF
TGTGCCACCAGTGGTCGATGGACAGCCAACGAGCAGTACTTC
>TRBV4-2|-|-|TRBJ2-7
CASSQEGGGAPLEQYF
TGTGCCAGCAGCCAAGAAGGAGGCGGGGCGCCCCTGGAGCAGTACTTC
>TRBV6-1|-|-|TRBJ2-6
CAACLQPSGANVLTF
TGTGCCGCCTGCCTCCAACCCTCTGGGGCCAACGTCCTGACTTTC
>TRBV20-1|TRBD2|-|TRBJ2-5
CSASASLAGRETQYF
TGCAGTGCTAGTGCGTCTCTAGCGGGAAGGGAGACCCAGTACTTC
>TRBV6-1|TRBD1|few|TRBJ2-6
CASRGDRRLSGANVLTF
TGTGCCAGCAGAGGGGACAGGCGGCTCTCTGGGGCCAACGTCCTGACTTTC
>TRBV5-1|-|many|TRBJ2-7
CASSLAGISSYEQYF
TGCGCCAGCAGCTTGGCAGGGATCAGCTCCTACGAGCAGTACTTC
>TRBV28|-|-|TRBJ2-5
CASSLRPAQEQYF
TGTGCCAGCAGTTTAAGACCCGCACAAGAGCAGTACTTC
>TRBV29-1|TRBD2|few|TRBJ2-1
CSVVQRGANEQFF
TGCAGCGTGGTTCAGCGGGGGGCAAATGAGCAGTTCTTC
>TRBV20-1|TRBD2|-|TRBJ2-7
CSARWASGSAKGEQYF
TGCAGTGCTAGATGGGCCAGCGGGAGCGCTAAGGGCGAGCAGTACTTC
>TRBV24-1|-|-|TRBJ2-5
CATSDFRTGNVETQYF
TGTGCCACCAGTGATTTTCGAACAGGGAATGTAGAGACCCAGTACTTC
>TRBV7-2|-|-|TRBJ2-1
CASSSLGQDEQFF
TGTGCCAGCAGCTCACTCGGACAAGATGAGCAGTTCTTC
>TRBV20-1|TRBD1|few|TRBJ2-1
CSADRDGNEQFF
TGTAGTGCTGACAGGGATGGCAATGAGCAGTTCTTC
>TRBV29-1|-|few|TRBJ1-1
CSVESRLATEAFF
TGCAGCGTTGAAAGCCGGTTGGCCACTGAAGCTTTCTTT
>TRBV7-2|-|-|TRBJ2-4
CAGSLVPGLESRRNIQYF
TGTGCCGGCAGCTTAGTTCCGGGGCTAGAGAGTCGTAGGAACATTCAGTACTTC
>TRBV2|TRBD2|once|TRBJ2-5
CASSEPRGGVRETQYF
TGTGCCAGCAGTGAACCCCGGGGAGGGGTACGAGAGACCCAGTACTTC
>TRBV15|TRBD1|-|TRBJ2-5
CATSRKQGAKETQYF
TGTGCCACCAGCAGGAAACAGGGGGCTAAAGAGACCCAGTACTTC
>TRBV4-1|-|-|TRBJ2-7
CASSQDLEENHYEQYF
TGCGCCAGCAGCCAAGATCTAGAGGAAAACCATTACGAGCAGTACTTC
>TRBV10-3|TRBD2|once|TRBJ2-1
CAIKREDHNEQFF
TGTGCCATCAAGCGGGAGGACCACAATGAGCAGTTCTTC
>TRBV12-3/TRBV12-4|TRBD1|once|TRBJ1-6
CASSFGDSLYSPLHF
TGTGCCAGCAGTTTTGGGGACAGTTTATATTCACCCCTCCACTTT
>TRBV11-2|-|few|TRBJ2-7
CASSFGGGAFYEQYF
TGTGCCAGCAGCTTTGGGGGAGGTGCCTTTTACGAGCAGTACTTC
>TRBV4-1|-|-|TRBJ2-1
CASSQELGLISTNEQFF
TGCGCCAGCAGCCAAGAACTGGGACTCATAAGTACGAATGAGCAGTTCTTC
>TRBV7-8|TRBD2|-|TRBJ2-5
CATPEDAGEIQETQYF
TGTGCCACGCCGGAGGACGCGGGGGAGATCCAAGAGACCCAGTACTTC
>TRBV2|TRBD2|-|TRBJ2-1
CASSLSRTSVPEQFF
TGTGCCAGTTCCCTTTCGAGGACTAGCGTACCTGAGCAGTTCTTC
>TRBV4-1|TRBD2|once|TRBJ2-6
CASSQTSGGRSGANVLTF
TGCGCCAGCAGCCAAACTAGCGGGGGCCGCTCTGGGGCCAACGTCCTGACTTTC
>TRBV5-4|TRBD1|-|TRBJ2-3
CASSPQRQGSTDTQYF
TGTGCCAGCAGCCCCCAGCGACAGGGTAGCACAGATACGCAGTATTTT
>TRBV29-1|-|few|TRBJ2-3
CSVLSRGDFTDTQYF
TGCAGCGTATTATCGAGGGGAGACTTTACAGATACGCAGTATTTT
>TRBV12-3/TRBV12-4|-|-|TRBJ2-1
CASSRTPPHEQFF
TGTGCCAGCAGTAGGACCCCACCCCATGAGCAGTTCTTC
>TRBV28|-|few|TRBJ2-6
CASSFPQTWGPQLSGANVLTF
TGTGCCAGCAGTTTCCCCCAGACATGGGGTCCTCAGCTCTCTGGGGCCAACGTCCTGACTTTC
>TRBV29-1|TRBD2|-|TRBJ2-3
CSVEARGEYTDTQYF
TGCAGCGTTGAAGCGCGGGGGGAATACACAGATACGCAGTATTTT
>TRBV7-2|-|few|TRBJ2-7
CASSLEGVSSQYF
TGTGCCAGCAGCTTAGAAGGAGTCTCGTCCCAGTACTTC
>TRBV20-1|-|-|TRBJ1-5
CSAREEGNIAIKPQHF
TGCAGTGCTAGAGAGGAGGGAAATATAGCCATTAAGCCCCAGCATTTT
>TRBV29-1|-|few|TRBJ2-1
CSVENTGSPYNEQFF
TGCAGCGTTGAAAATACCGGGTCTCCGTACAATGAGCAGTTCTTC
>TRBV20-1|-|-|TRBJ2-1
CSALPGRAVPYNEQFF
TGCAGTGCCTTACCTGGTCGGGCGGTGCCCTACAATGAGCAGTTCTTC
>TRBV29-1|-|-|TRBJ1-4
CSFRAANEKLFF
TGCAGCTTCCGGGCAGCAAATGAAAAACTGTTTTTT
>TRBV12-3/TRBV12-4|TRBD1|-|TRBJ2-7
CASSSSVGQGAYEQYF
TGTGCCAGCAGTTCCTCTGTCGGACAGGGGGCGTACGAGCAGTACTTC
>TRBV27|-|-|TRBJ2-2
CASSLWGAGELFF
TGTGCCAGCAGTTTATGGGGTGCCGGGGAGCTGTTTTTT
>TRBV12-3/TRBV12-4|TRBD1|few|TRBJ1-4
CASTYRGIGEKLFF
TGTGCCAGCACATACAGGGGAATAGGTGAAAAACTGTTTTTT
>TRBV29-1|TRBD1|-|TRBJ2-4
CSVAGQPNAREQYF
TGCAGCGTTGCGGGACAGCCTAATGCGAGGGAGCAGTACTTC
>TRBV4-1|TRBD2|-|TRBJ2-1
CASSQNSGSSYNEQFF
TGCGCCAGCAGCCAAAATAGCGGGAGCTCCTACAATGAGCAGTTCTTC
>TRBV5-1|-|-|TRBJ2-1
CASSILLSGDPNEQFF
TGCGCCAGCAGCATACTTCTTTCGGGTGATCCCAATGAGCAGTTCTTC
>TRBV4-1|-|-|TRBJ2-5
CASSLATRLPGRETQYF
TGCGCCAGCAGCCTCGCAACCCGACTCCCCGGTAGGGAGACCCAGTACTTC
>TRBV28|TRBD1|-|TRBJ1-6
CASSRYRGWDNSPLHF
TGTGCCAGCAGTCGCTACAGGGGCTGGGATAATTCACCCCTCCACTTT
>TRBV6-1|TRBD1|-|TRBJ2-7
CASSEGQGATSYEQYF
TGTGCCAGCAGTGAGGGACAGGGGGCGACCTCCTACGAGCAGTACTTC
>TRBV27|-|-|TRBJ1-2
CASSGRAREYGYTF
TGTGCCAGCAGCGGCAGGGCGAGGGAGTATGGCTACACCTTC
>TRBV6-6|TRBD1|-|TRBJ1-2
CASSYRRQGDLGYTF
TGTGCCAGCAGTTACCGTCGACAGGGGGATTTAGGCTACACCTTC
>TRBV29-1|TRBD1|-|TRBJ2-1
CSAAGTGVREQFF
TGCAGCGCCGCCGGGACAGGGGTACGGGAGCAGTTCTTC
>TRBV27|-|-|TRBJ2-1
CASSSKTGERNEQFF
TGTGCCAGCAGTTCTAAGACAGGAGAGAGGAATGAGCAGTTCTTC
>TRBV20-1|TRBD2|-|TRBJ2-5
CSARVDTSGNSEQYF
TGCAGTGCTAGAGTGGATACTAGCGGGAACTCTGAGCAGTACTTC
>TRBV12-3/TRBV12-4|TRBD1|-|TRBJ2-3
CASSLWTGVPDTQYF
TGTGCCAGCAGTTTATGGACAGGGGTCCCAGATACGCAGTATTTT
>TRBV20-1|-|-|TRBJ1-2
CSARKPDSYRGYTF
TGCAGTGCTAGAAAGCCGGACAGCTACAGGGGCTACACCTTC